These 29 T cell receptor beta chains were sequenced from one sample in a study of PD-1 blockade in classical Hodgkin lymphoma. The method was immunoSEQ multiplex PCR; TCRdb's version includes in-frame clones alone and lacks a portion of them. The table records 55,000 to 75,000 clones, under 95% of them present only once. Each and every patient relapsed after autologous stem cell transplantation, and patients got differing brentuximab vedotin exposure. The input for sequencing was peripheral blood mononuclear cells (PBMCs), taken at baseline. These receptors were collected from a human donor with classical Hodgkin lymphoma.

This clone appeared a few times. The J gene is TRBJ2-3, the V gene TRBV10-1; D is ambiguous. Trimming removed 7 bases at V and 2 bases at J, with 13 bases between. Germline V CDR1 and CDR2: WNHNN, SYGVQD (reference sequence). There are 14 residues in the CDR3. The CDR3 DNA reads as TGCGCCAGCATGAATAATTGGGACACAGATACGCAGTATTTT. Translation gives CASMNNWDTDTQYF.

The rearrangement joins TRBV11-3 to TRBJ2-1; 10 bases agree with TRBD2. J was trimmed by 0 bases and V by 5 bases; bases with no gene match: 7. Germline V gives CDR1 SGHNT, CDR2 YENEEA. This CDR3 region has 17 residues. For the CDR3, the DNA is TGTGCCAGCAGCCCCAGGACTAGCGGAAGCTCCTACAATGAGCAGTTCTTC. It encodes CASSPRTSGSSYNEQFF.

The chain uses TRBV5-1 and TRBJ2-1, with no clear D. The germline V gene encodes CDR1 SGHRS and CDR2 YFSETQ. Trimming cost V 0 bases and J 10 bases, with 5 bases left between them. The CDR3 has 11 amino acids. The CDR3 is CASSLALEQFF. The CDR3 DNA follows: TGCGCCAGCAGCTTGGCCCTAGAGCAGTTCTTC.

The chain joins TRBV2 to TRBJ2-7, with D unresolved. Germline-derived CDR1 and CDR2 are SNHLY and FYNNEI. The V end was cut by 7 bases, the J end by 5 bases, with 12 bases between. This CDR3 is built from 12 residues. CDR3 sequence reads: CASTLGTNEQYF. The CDR3 region has the DNA TGTGCCAGCACCCTGGGCACCAACGAGCAGTACTTC.

The chain links TRBV9 to TRBJ1-2; TRBD1 aligns across 7 bases. V trimming: 3 bases; J trimming: 5 bases; junction bases outside the gene matches: 7. CDR3 length: 14 amino acids. Germline assignment: CDR1 SGDLS and CDR2 YYNGEE. The CDR3 region is CASSGRQGEYGYTF. The CDR3 DNA reads TGTGCCAGCAGCGGCCGACAGGGAGAGTATGGCTACACCTTC.

The rearrangement joins TRBV27 to TRBJ2-7; D unclear. V was clipped by 0 bases and J by 2 bases, with 5 bases between them. The CDR3 consists of 13 residues. Germline-derived CDR1 and CDR2 are MNHEY and SMNVEV (reference sequence). The CDR3 sequence: CASSLSATYEQYF. The CDR3 DNA is TGTGCCAGCAGTTTATCAGCAACCTACGAGCAGTACTTC.

The rearrangement links TRBV6-4 to TRBJ2-1, with no clear D. Germline-derived CDR1 and CDR2 are MRHNA and SNTAGT. CDR3 size: 15 residues. The ends were cut back, 6 bases at V and 6 bases at J, with 18 bases in the middle. CDR3 protein: CASSPVYNSGNEQFF. The CDR3 nucleotides are TGTGCCAGCAGCCCCGTTTACAATTCGGGCAATGAGCAGTTCTTC.

This clone has just one count. This chain joins TRBV30 and TRBJ2-6; D gene unclear. Germline values: CDR1 GTSNPN, CDR2 SVGIG (reference sequence). The V gene lost 0 bases and the J gene lost 13 bases, with 13 bases spanning the gap. The CDR3 sequence is 13 residues long. CDR3 DNA: TGTGCCTGGAGTGTACCGGCAGTCAAAGTCCTGACTTTC. Residues: CAWSVPAVKVLTF.

The rearrangement links TRBV6-6 to TRBJ2-3; no reliable D call. Trimming removed 7 bases at V and 2 bases at J, with 13 bases between. CDR3 length: 14 residues. The germline CDR1 and CDR2 sequences are MNHNY and SVGAGI (reference sequence). In DNA, the CDR3 is TGTGCCAGCATCTCCCCAGGCCCCACAGATACGCAGTATTTT. It encodes CASISPGPTDTQYF.

This chain links TRBV11-2 with TRBJ2-1, with D tentatively TRBD2 (6 bases). Germline values: CDR1 SGHAT, CDR2 FQNNGV. V lost 1 base and J 5 bases, leaving 15 bases between the germline ends. This CDR3 contains 16 residues. Written as DNA, the CDR3 is TGTGCCAGCAGCTTAGGTAGGCGCAGGGAGGACAATGAGCAGTTCTTC. Translation gives CASSLGRRREDNEQFF.

The chain recombines TRBV2 with TRBJ2-3; D not resolved. The CDR3 is 13 residues long. Germline loops: CDR1 SNHLY, CDR2 FYNNEI. V was clipped by 6 bases and J by 1 base, with 8 bases between them. The CDR3 bases are TGTGCCAGCAGAGTTTGGGGCACAGATACGCAGTATTTT. This sequence encodes CASRVWGTDTQYF.

The genes are TRBV27 and TRBJ2-7; maybe TRBD1 (6 bases). Trimming took 2 bases from V and 4 from J, leaving 12 bases between them. CDR1 and CDR2 from the germline V gene are MNHEY and SMNVEV (reference sequence). This CDR3 region has 14 residues. The CDR3 reads CASSLIQGRYEQYF. The CDR3 DNA reads TGTGCCAGCAGTTTAATACAGGGCCGGTACGAGCAGTACTTC.

A word on this clone: Distinct nucleotide sequences in the sample also encode this CDR3. The chain uses TRBV10-3 and TRBJ2-1; 11 bases line up with TRBD1. CDR3 length: 14 amino acids. CDR1 is ENHRY and CDR2 is SYGVKD in the germline V gene. Trimming cost V 10 bases and J 3 bases; bases outside gene matches: 5. The chain's CDR3 is CANAGTGGYNEQFF. CDR3 DNA sequence: TGTGCCAACGCCGGGACAGGGGGCTACAATGAGCAGTTCTTC.

The chain carries TRBV11-2 and TRBJ2-5; TRBD2 might be the D (6 bases). The germline gives CDR1 SGHAT, CDR2 FQNNGV. The length of the CDR3 is 14 residues. V lost 5 bases, J lost 1 base, and 11 bases lay in between. This chain's CDR3 is CASSLAYRQETQYF. The CDR3 nucleotides are TGTGCCAGCAGCCTAGCGTACCGCCAAGAGACCCAGTACTTC.

This clone was counted a single time. V usage is TRBV11-2 and J usage is TRBJ1-2, with 7 nucleotides matching TRBD1. The trim removed 5 bases at V and 2 bases at J, leaving 5 bases unmatched. Germline CDR1 reads SGHAT; CDR2 reads FQNNGV. The CDR3 runs 14 residues. CDR3: CASSPGTANYGYTF. CDR3 coding DNA: TGTGCCAGCAGCCCGGGGACAGCAAACTATGGCTACACCTTC.

The table lists this clone with a count of one. V is TRBV30 and J is TRBJ1-4; D gene ambiguous. This CDR3 contains 14 residues. V gave up 3 bases and J gave up 5 bases, with 13 bases separating them. From germline, CDR1 is GTSNPN and CDR2 SVGIG (reference sequence). The CDR3 sequence is CAWSYQVTNEKLFF. For the CDR3, the DNA is TGTGCCTGGAGCTATCAGGTGACCAATGAAAAACTGTTTTTT. The full variable domain, rest sourced from reference TRBV30 and TRBJ1-4, is SQTIHQWPATLVQPVGSPLSLECTVEGTSNPNLYWYRQAAGRGLQLLFYSVGIGQISSEVPQNLSASRPQDRQFILSSKKLLLSDSGFYLCAWSYQVTNEKLFFGSGTQLSVL.

The chain recombines TRBV19 with TRBJ2-5; 12 bases fit TRBD2. This CDR3 comprises 19 residues. The trim removed 0 bases at V and 2 bases at J, leaving 10 bases unmatched. Per the germline V gene, CDR1 is LNHDA and CDR2 is SQIVND (reference sequence). CDR3 region: CASSIEGGLTSGGQETQYF. For the CDR3, the DNA is TGTGCCAGTAGTATAGAGGGTGGACTGACTAGCGGGGGTCAAGAGACCCAGTACTTC.

Only one count was recorded for this clone. The gene calls are TRBV9 and TRBJ2-6; 8 bases fit TRBD1. V gave up 1 base and J gave up 2 bases; unmatched junction bases: 2. CDR1 is SGDLS and CDR2 is YYNGEE in the germline V gene. The CDR3 contains 16 residues. CDR3 in amino acids: CASSVRTGTGANVLTF. The CDR3 nucleotides are TGTGCCAGCAGCGTACGGACAGGGACTGGGGCCAACGTCCTGACTTTC.

This clone is classed as medium-sized (0.01 to 0.1%). V gene TRBV2 combines with J gene TRBJ2-7, with D possibly being TRBD2 (6 bases). This CDR3 contains 15 residues. Germline V gives CDR1 SNHLY, CDR2 FYNNEI. Trimming pared 1 base from V and 1 base from J, leaving 11 bases between. The CDR3 DNA is TGTGCCAGCAGTGAAGTCAGCGGGCGATCCTACGAGCAGTACTTC. Amino acid sequence: CASSEVSGRSYEQYF.

This sequence joins TRBV5-4 and TRBJ2-3, with 9 bases fitting TRBD1. Germline assignment: CDR1 SGHNT and CDR2 YYREEE (reference sequence). The CDR3 spans 15 residues. V lost 4 bases to trimming and J lost 2 bases; unmatched junction nucleotides: 5. The CDR3: CASSVTGGPTDTQYF. CDR3 DNA sequence: TGTGCCAGCAGCGTGACAGGGGGACCCACAGATACGCAGTATTTT.

This chain uses TRBV4-3 with TRBJ2-6; no firm D call. Germline-derived CDR1 and CDR2 are LGHNA and YSLEER. This CDR3 is 15 amino acids long. Trimming pared 1 base from V and 0 bases from J, leaving 4 bases between. The CDR3 nucleotides read TGCGCCAGCAGCCAAGCTTCCTCTGGGGCCAACGTCCTGACTTTC. It yields the protein CASSQASSGANVLTF.

This rearrangement joins TRBV27 to TRBJ2-3, with TRBD2 matching over 11 bases. Trimming cost V 6 bases and J 4 bases; bases outside gene matches: 6. Looked up from germline, CDR1 is MNHEY and CDR2 is SMNVEV (reference sequence). This CDR3 has 15 residues. CDR3 DNA sequence: TGTGCCAGCAGCGTAGCGGGGGGGCTTGCAGATACGCAGTATTTT. Translation: CASSVAGGLADTQYF.

The chain is built from TRBV7-3 and TRBJ2-3, with TRBD2 matching 7 bases. Germline V CDR1 and CDR2: SGHTA, FQGTGA. CDR3 length: 15 amino acids. The trim removed 6 bases at V and 5 bases at J, leaving 11 bases unmatched. Here the CDR3 DNA reads TGTGCCAGCAGACTGCGGGGGAACTCTGGAGATACGCAGTATTTT. Translated: CASRLRGNSGDTQYF.

V gene TRBV15 combines with J gene TRBJ1-4, with TRBD1 identical over 9 bases. The CDR3 is 15 residues long. Germline V gene sequence: CDR1 LNHNV, CDR2 YYDKDF (reference sequence). V was pared by 3 bases and J by 7 bases, with 6 bases of the junction left unmatched. CDR3 nucleotides: TGTGCCACCAGCAGGGAGGGACAGGGCGGTGAAAAACTGTTTTTT. It translates to CATSREGQGGEKLFF.

The gene calls are TRBV6-5 and TRBJ2-7, with TRBD1 matching 7 bases. CDR3 length: 14 amino acids. V dropped 6 bases and J dropped 5; count of bases not matched to a gene: 10. Germline V gene sequence: CDR1 MNHEY, CDR2 SVGAGI. CDR3 protein: CASSRQGLRDEQYF. CDR3 nucleotides: TGTGCCAGCAGCCGACAGGGTTTGCGAGACGAGCAGTACTTC.

This chain connects TRBV21-1 to TRBJ2-7. TRBV21-1 is marked as a pseudogene. This CDR3 is built from 13 residues. This chain's CDR3 is CASFPGRSYEQYF. The DNA of the CDR3 is TGTGCCAGCTTTCCGGGCCGCTCCTACGAGCAGTACTTC.

V usage is TRBV27 and J usage is TRBJ2-5; D uncertain. The CDR3 consists of 15 residues. Deletions cut 3 bases from V and 5 bases from J, with 16 bases between. Germline CDR1 reads MNHEY; CDR2 reads SMNVEV (reference sequence). The CDR3 reads CASSLRNGPRETQYF. The DNA for the CDR3 is TGTGCCAGCAGTTTGAGGAACGGACCCCGGGAGACCCAGTACTTC.

The chain uses TRBV5-1 and TRBJ2-5; TRBD2 agrees at 11 bases. Germline assignment: CDR1 SGHRS and CDR2 YFSETQ. The CDR3 runs to 15 residues. Trimming at V came to 2 bases and at J to 1 base, leaving 1 base not matched to a gene. CDR3 residues: CASSFGTSGQETQYF. The DNA for the CDR3 is TGCGCCAGCAGCTTTGGGACTAGCGGCCAAGAGACCCAGTACTTC.

The chain combines TRBV2 with TRBJ2-2; 9 positions match TRBD1. The CDR3 extends over 14 amino acids. With V trimmed by 4 bases and J by 4 bases, 1 base remained unmatched. Germline V lookup: CDR1 SNHLY, CDR2 FYNNEI. CDR3 nucleotides: TGTGCCAGCAGTGTGACAGGGGGCACCGGGGAGCTGTTTTTT. Encoded protein: CASSVTGGTGELFF.